Below are 28 T cell receptor beta chains sequenced from a single sample in a study of T-cell memory formation after mild COVID-19. Each CDR3 protein is one row after TCRdb ran MiXCR on the 5' RACE reads. This sample carries about 560,000 distinct CDR3 sequences, roughly 18% of them seen once, and the ten largest clones take around 11%. The specimen was PBMCs or a T cell subset sorted from them (not recorded which). The source of these receptors is an adult woman who had mild COVID-19 (a few samples of this study predate the infection). Cell type and time point are not known.

The rearrangement uses TRBV27 and TRBJ2-3; D not certain. The V end lost 4 bases, the J end lost 0 bases, and 14 bases lay between the germline ends. The CDR3 is made up of 16 amino acids. The germline V gene encodes CDR1 MNHEY and CDR2 SMNVEV (reference sequence). CDR3 DNA sequence: TGTGCCAGCAGTTCCAGACACACCCGTAGCACAGATACGCAGTATTTT. It encodes CASSSRHTRSTDTQYF.

The rearrangement links TRBV12-3 or TRBV12-4 to TRBJ1-1; tentative D call: TRBD1 (5 bases). Between the trimmed V and J ends, which lost 0 bases and 11 bases, there was a span of 16 bases. The CDR3 totals 14 residues. The CDR3 nucleotides are TGTGCCAGCAGTTTAGCAGGGGTAGGGTCGGACGCTTTCTTT. The encoded protein is CASSLAGVGSDAFF.

This clonotype was observed a few times. The chain links TRBV19 to TRBJ2-7; 11 nucleotides align to TRBD2. V lost 3 bases, J lost 0 bases, and 1 base stayed unmatched. CDR3 length: 15 amino acids. CDR1 is LNHDA, CDR2 SQIVND, per germline (reference sequence). CDR3 DNA: TGTGCCAGTAGTATGACTAGCGGGGCCTCCTACGAGCAGTACTTC. Its translation is CASSMTSGASYEQYF.

The chain carries TRBV20-1 and TRBJ1-2; 9 bases map to TRBD1. Germline CDR1 is DFQATT and CDR2 is SNEGSKA (reference sequence). With V trimmed by 6 bases and J by 1 base, 9 bases remained unmatched. This CDR3 is 15 amino acids long. The CDR3: CSAKGQGTNNYGYTF. The CDR3 DNA follows: TGCAGTGCCAAGGGACAGGGCACAAATAACTATGGCTACACCTTC.

The V and J genes are TRBV20-1 and TRBJ2-7; 8 bases fit TRBD2. CDR1 is DFQATT, CDR2 SNEGSKA, per germline (reference sequence). The J segment lost 5 bases and the V segment lost 0 bases, leaving 9 bases of the junction unmatched. This CDR3 has 15 amino acids. In DNA form, the CDR3 reads TGCAGTGCTAGAGATGGTGGGACTAGGATCCACGAGCAGTACTTC. Translated, it gives CSARDGGTRIHEQYF.

This clonotype was detected only a few times. The V call is TRBV5-1, the J call TRBJ2-2, with 7 bases fitting TRBD1. Trimming took 3 bases from V and 1 from J; bases not matched to a gene: 6. Looked up from germline, CDR1 is SGHRS and CDR2 is YFSETQ. The CDR3 has 16 amino acids. The CDR3 is CASSSSGQVNTGELFF. CDR3 nucleotide sequence: TGCGCCAGCAGCTCCAGCGGACAGGTGAACACCGGGGAGCTGTTTTTT.

The chain employs TRBV29-1 and TRBJ1-1; possibly TRBD1 for D (5 bases). Trimming took off 2 bases at V and 0 bases at J, with 7 bases between the two ends. The CDR3 runs 13 residues. Germline values: CDR1 SQVTM, CDR2 ANQGSEA. The CDR3 spells CSVEYRLNTEAFF. As DNA, the CDR3 is TGCAGCGTTGAATACAGGTTGAACACTGAAGCTTTCTTT.

This clonotype was found many times. The gene calls are TRBV4-1 and TRBJ2-1, with D possibly being TRBD1 or TRBD2 (5 bases each). CDR3 size: 17 residues. Germline V gene lookup returns CDR1 MGHRA and CDR2 YSYEKL. Trimming shortened V by 1 base and J by 0 bases, and 13 bases separated the two germline ends. In DNA, the CDR3 is TGCGCCAGCAGCCAAGTGTTTTGGGGGAGCTCCTACAATGAGCAGTTCTTC. This translates into CASSQVFWGSSYNEQFF.

The rearrangement joins TRBV14 to TRBJ2-5; tentatively, D is TRBD1 or TRBD2 (6 bases each). The CDR3 spans 20 residues. V lost 0 bases and J 3 bases, leaving 26 bases between the germline ends. CDR1 and CDR2 (germline): SGHDN, FVKESK. The DNA of the CDR3 is TGTGCCAGCAGCCAAGATCGAGGCGGGGAGAAGGGGGTCAAAAAAGAGACCCAGTACTTC. This encodes CASSQDRGGEKGVKKETQYF.

The V and J genes are TRBV19 and TRBJ1-1; D unclear. The length of the CDR3 is 14 residues. The ends were cut back, 3 bases at V and 1 base at J, with 9 bases in the middle. Germline V gives CDR1 LNHDA, CDR2 SQIVND (reference sequence). The CDR3 sequence: CASSIRTGNTEAFF. CDR3 in DNA: TGTGCCAGTAGTATCCGGACGGGGAACACTGAAGCTTTCTTT.

This clonotype was seen a handful of times. The rearrangement links TRBV29-1 to TRBJ2-1; TRBD1 agrees at 7 bases. Germline V gene sequence: CDR1 SQVTM, CDR2 ANQGSEA. Trimming removed 4 bases from V and 7 bases from J; junction bases left unmatched: 16. The CDR3 contains 16 residues. CDR3 in DNA: TGCAGCGTTGTTTTAGGGGGCAGGGGGTATTTGAATGAGCAGTTCTTC. Protein sequence: CSVVLGGRGYLNEQFF.

In this sample, this clonotype turned up a few times. V and J are TRBV6-5 and TRBJ2-3; possible D gene TRBD2, 7 bases. Per germline, CDR1 MNHEY and CDR2 SVGAGI. Trimming removed 2 bases from V and 4 bases from J, with 13 bases in between. The CDR3 extends over 15 amino acids. CDR3 coding DNA: TGTGCCAGCAGTTACGGGCGGGGGCGGGCAGATACGCAGTATTTT. Translating it yields CASSYGRGRADTQYF.

The table lists this clonotype with a few counts. This chain connects TRBV3-1 to TRBJ1-1, with a tentative D call TRBD1 (6 bases). This CDR3 has 17 amino acids. Trimming took 3 bases from V and 1 from J, leaving 18 bases between them. Germline CDR1 LGHDT, CDR2 YNNKEL (reference sequence). Here the CDR3 reads CASSQRGAGLRNTEAFF. CDR3 DNA sequence: TGTGCCAGCAGCCAGCGGGGGGCTGGATTGAGGAACACTGAAGCTTTCTTT.

In its sample, this clonotype was seen a few times. V usage is TRBV4-2 and J usage is TRBJ2-1; TRBD2 matches at 8 bases. This CDR3 has 19 residues. Germline assignment: CDR1 LGHNA and CDR2 YNFKEQ. Unmatched junction bases numbered 17, after V lost 0 bases and J lost 7 bases. This CDR3 reads CASSQDPPSGSLRRNEQFF. The CDR3 bases are TGTGCCAGCAGCCAAGATCCTCCCAGCGGGAGCCTCCGTCGGAATGAGCAGTTCTTC.

The V and J genes are TRBV24-1 and TRBJ2-1; possible D gene TRBD2, 6 bases. Trimming shortened V by 8 bases and J by 3 bases, and 16 bases separated the two germline ends. Germline values: CDR1 KGHDR, CDR2 SFDVKD. The CDR3 is 15 residues long. CDR3: CATNHGGLDYNEQFF. CDR3 bases: TGTGCCACCAACCATGGGGGACTGGACTACAATGAGCAGTTCTTC.

This clonotype was seen more than once but under ten times. The chain employs TRBV5-1 and TRBJ2-3, with D perhaps TRBD1 (6 bases). V was trimmed by 0 bases and J by 0 bases, leaving 14 bases between them. CDR3 length: 17 residues. Germline values: CDR1 SGHRS, CDR2 YFSETQ. The CDR3 DNA sequence: TGCGCCAGCAGCTTGGGTAGACAGGCAACTAGCACAGATACGCAGTATTTT. Translated: CASSLGRQATSTDTQYF.

Only a few counts were recorded for this clonotype. The V call is TRBV6-2 or TRBV6-3, the J call TRBJ2-1, with a weak D call TRBD1 (5 bases). V lost 5 bases and J lost 12, with 14 bases in between. Germline-derived CDR1 and CDR2 are MNHEY and SVGEGT. CDR3 length: 12 amino acids. The DNA for the CDR3 is TGTGCCAGCAGTCTGGGGCCCATGTGGCAGTTCTTC. Residues: CASSLGPMWQFF.

This clonotype turned up a few times. The chain carries TRBV6-1 and TRBJ2-3; TRBD2 might be the D (5 bases). V was trimmed by 1 base and J by 2 bases, leaving 10 bases between them. In germline, CDR1 is MNHNS, CDR2 SASEGT. The CDR3 is 15 amino acids. The chain's CDR3 is CASSEGGGLTDTQYF. Written as DNA, the CDR3 is TGTGCCAGCAGTGAAGGAGGAGGTCTCACAGATACGCAGTATTTT.

The chain is built from TRBV15 and TRBJ2-5, with 7 bases fitting TRBD2. Germline V CDR1 and CDR2: LNHNV, YYDKDF (reference sequence). CDR3 length equals 15 residues. J gave up 2 bases and V 3 bases, and 6 bases lay outside the gene matches. The CDR3 region has the DNA TGTGCCACCAGCAGGGACTGGGGGGGACAAGAGACCCAGTACTTC. Translated, it gives CATSRDWGGQETQYF.

This clonotype was recorded at least ten times. This chain uses TRBV20-1 with TRBJ2-3; 9 nucleotides agree with TRBD2. V was pared by 0 bases and J by 4 bases, with 17 bases of the junction left unmatched. This CDR3 spans 19 amino acids. Germline-derived CDR1 and CDR2 are DFQATT and SNEGSKA (reference sequence). CDR3 in DNA: TGCAGTGCTAGAGATTTCGAGCGGGGGGCCTCGACATCTTCAGATACGCAGTATTTT. Translated, it gives CSARDFERGASTSSDTQYF.

This clonotype has more than one count but fewer than ten. The chain couples TRBV20-1 to TRBJ1-2; perhaps TRBD1 as D (5 bases). CDR3 size: 11 residues. Trimming removed 6 bases at V and 7 bases at J, with 12 bases between. Per germline, CDR1 DFQATT and CDR2 SNEGSKA (reference sequence). DNA of the CDR3: TGCAGTGCCCAGGGATACGGTGGCTACACCTTC. This encodes CSAQGYGGYTF.

This clonotype was found a few times. The CDR3 coding sequence is TGTGCCAGCAGACGGTCCGGTTCCTACAATGAGCAGTTCTTC. Translating it yields CASRRSGSYNEQFF. J is TRBJ2-1 and V is TRBV6-2 or TRBV6-3; D not certain. This CDR3 spans 14 amino acids. V dropped 6 bases and J dropped 1 base, with 10 bases sitting between them. Germline V gene lookup returns CDR1 MNHEY and CDR2 SVGEGT.

The chain is built from TRBV7-9 and TRBJ1-5, with 9 bases fitting TRBD1. The CDR3 loop spans 15 amino acids. Germline V gene data show CDR1 as SEHNR and CDR2 as FQNEAQ (reference sequence). Trimming at V came to 3 bases and at J to 4 bases, leaving 4 bases not matched to a gene. The CDR3 region is CASSFGTGPNQPQHF. The DNA of the CDR3 is TGTGCCAGCAGCTTCGGGACAGGGCCTAATCAGCCCCAGCATTTT.

The chain combines TRBV6-2 or TRBV6-3 with TRBJ1-5; possibly TRBD1 for D (6 bases). The CDR3 has 16 amino acids. Germline V gene sequence: CDR1 MNHEY, CDR2 SVGEGT. V was shortened by 6 bases and J by 0 bases, with 15 bases between the two germline ends. The CDR3 nucleotides read TGTGCCAGCAGCCTAAGTCTGGGGGCTAGCAATCAGCCCCAGCATTTT. Translating gives CASSLSLGASNQPQHF.

This chain connects TRBV7-9 to TRBJ1-2, with D hard to call. CDR3 length: 13 residues. The germline V gene has CDR1 SEHNR and CDR2 FQNEAQ (reference sequence). V lost 1 base and J lost 6, with 9 bases in between. This CDR3 reads CASSLGEVDGYTF. Here the CDR3 DNA reads TGTGCCAGCAGCTTAGGCGAGGTTGATGGCTACACCTTC.

The J gene is TRBJ2-7, the V gene TRBV10-3; maybe TRBD1 (6 bases). The V gene's germline CDR1 is ENHRY and CDR2 SYGVKD. The CDR3 extends over 16 amino acids. Trimming stripped 4 bases from V and 2 bases from J, with 18 bases between. CDR3 in DNA: TGTGCCATCAGTGCCCCCCTCGGAGGACAGACCTACGAGCAGTACTTC. It encodes CAISAPLGGQTYEQYF.

This clonotype came up many times. The rearrangement uses TRBV2 and TRBJ2-7; 7 bases match TRBD1. The V gene's germline CDR1 is SNHLY and CDR2 FYNNEI. V gave up 4 bases and J gave up 2 bases; unmatched junction bases: 5. This CDR3 comprises 14 residues. The CDR3 reads CASSGTGRPYEQYF. DNA of the CDR3: TGTGCCAGCAGTGGGACAGGAAGGCCCTACGAGCAGTACTTC.

The genes are TRBV11-2 and TRBJ2-5, with 9 bases identical to TRBD2. Germline loops: CDR1 SGHAT, CDR2 FQNNGV. V shed 1 base, J shed 2 bases, and the junction held 2 bases outside the gene matches. The length of the CDR3 is 15 residues. CDR3 residues: CASSLGGGEQETQYF. The CDR3 nucleotides are TGTGCCAGCAGCTTAGGCGGGGGGGAGCAAGAGACCCAGTACTTC.